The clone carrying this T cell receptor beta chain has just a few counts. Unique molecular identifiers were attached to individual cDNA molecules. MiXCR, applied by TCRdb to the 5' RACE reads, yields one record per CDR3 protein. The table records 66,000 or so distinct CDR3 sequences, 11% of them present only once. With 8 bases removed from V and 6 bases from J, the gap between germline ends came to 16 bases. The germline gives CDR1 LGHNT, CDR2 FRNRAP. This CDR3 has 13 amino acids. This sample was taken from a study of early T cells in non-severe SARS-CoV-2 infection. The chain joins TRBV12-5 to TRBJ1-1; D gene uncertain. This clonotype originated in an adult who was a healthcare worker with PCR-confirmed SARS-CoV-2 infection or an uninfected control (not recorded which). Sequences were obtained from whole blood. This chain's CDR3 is CASIGEGGPEAFF. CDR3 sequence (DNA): TGTGCTAGTATAGGAGAGGGCGGACCTGAAGCTTTCTTT.